This T cell receptor (beta chain) emerged from a study of beta chain features in type 1 diabetes. Study-wide findings and caveats: More deletions and fewer insertions at VDJ junctions were found in patients with type 1 diabetes. TCRB CDR3 length was moderately but significantly reduced in all four CD4+ subsets of Type 1 diabetes patients.

Expressed TCRB transcripts were sequenced because the isolated RNA had all been reverse transcribed beforehand. Here immunoSEQ multiplex PCR was the method, and the copy in TCRdb shows in-frame clones only, minus some. The sample consists of some 150,000 clones, 9% to 10% of them appearing once. CD4+ naive, central memory, regulatory and stem cell-like memory subsets were isolated by sorting on CD45RO/CCR7/CD25/CD127/CD95/CD27. Over 95% purity was reached by all sorted populations. Concerning this clone itself: Its antigen is currently unknown. The junction shows a germline mismatch at one end, possibly a read error.

This CDR3 spans 11 amino acids. Germline loops: CDR1 GTSNPN, CDR2 SVGIG (reference sequence). The sample taken for sequencing was central memory CD4+ T cells from blood. The receptor comes from a woman aged 30 to 39 with type 1 diabetes. This sequence joins TRBV30 and TRBJ1-1, with TRBD1 identical over 9 bases. This CDR3 reads CTGQGNTEAFF. DNA of the CDR3: TGCACGGGACAGGGGAACACTGAAGCTTTCTTT.